Below are 10 T cell receptor beta chains sequenced from a single sample in a study of blood T cell repertoires in COVID-19 (TCRdb year 2020). The protocol used for the library was the immunoSEQ multiplex PCR assay. The clones in this table, taken by TCRdb from immuneACCESS, are in-frame only. Not every clone is retained; where verified, under half of the shortfall comes from an unresolved V gene, and the cause of the rest is unknown. For this sample the table gives 70,000 or so clones, of which about 88% were detected only once. The top ten hold over 8% of the sample. Sequencing was carried out using peripheral blood. Receptors were obtained from a human donor in a cohort sampled during active COVID-19.

This clone is a singleton in its sample. The V and J genes are TRBV29-1 and TRBJ2-7; a possible D gene is TRBD2 (5 bases). The CDR3 consists of 14 residues. V lost 0 bases to trimming and J lost 1 base, with 10 bases between them. Per the germline V gene, CDR1 is SQVTM and CDR2 is ANQGSEA. CDR3 DNA: TGCAGCGTTGAAGATAGTGGAGGATCCTACGAGCAGTACTTC. Its translation is CSVEDSGGSYEQYF.

The rearrangement uses TRBV24-1 and TRBJ2-1, with 11 nucleotides matching TRBD2. V trimming: 1 base; J trimming: 8 bases; junction bases outside the gene matches: 12. The germline V gene has CDR1 KGHDR and CDR2 SFDVKD. The CDR3 covers 18 residues. This chain's CDR3 is CATSDLTSGSWPSDEQFF. CDR3 bases: TGTGCCACCAGTGATTTAACTAGCGGGAGTTGGCCGTCCGATGAGCAGTTCTTC.

The chain joins TRBV28 to TRBJ1-5, with 11 bases aligning to TRBD1. The germline gives CDR1 MDHEN, CDR2 SYDVKM. J was trimmed by 7 bases and V by 6 bases; bases with no gene match: 17. The CDR3 totals 18 residues. The CDR3 DNA sequence: TGTGCCAGCAGCCGCTTATCTACCGGGACAGGGGGAGGCCAGCCCCAGCATTTT. This encodes CASSRLSTGTGGGQPQHF.

In its sample, this clone was seen a few times. The V call is TRBV5-5, the J call TRBJ1-5, with a possible D match to TRBD1 (5 bases). The CDR3 length is 14 residues. V lost 4 bases and J lost 2, with 10 bases in between. CDR1 and CDR2 from the germline V gene are SGHKS and YYEKEE (reference sequence). The CDR3 DNA follows: TGTGCCAGCAGCCCCGGGGGTGGCAATCAGCCCCAGCATTTT. Translation: CASSPGGGNQPQHF.

This sequence joins TRBV5-1 and TRBJ2-3; TRBD1 agrees at 9 bases. The CDR3 contains 16 residues. V was pared by 0 bases and J by 4 bases, with 6 bases of the junction left unmatched. Germline lookup yields CDR1 SGHRS and CDR2 YFSETQ. CDR3 amino acids: CASSLVGQGSPDTQYF. CDR3 in DNA: TGCGCCAGCAGCTTGGTGGGACAGGGTTCGCCAGATACGCAGTATTTT.

This clone was found once. The chain links TRBV28 to TRBJ2-2, with 8 bases matching TRBD1. The length of the CDR3 is 15 residues. The germline gives CDR1 MDHEN, CDR2 SYDVKM. V trimming: 6 bases; J trimming: 5 bases; junction bases outside the gene matches: 8. CDR3 loop: CASRGRQGWTGELFF. DNA for the CDR3: TGTGCCAGCAGGGGGAGACAGGGGTGGACCGGGGAGCTGTTTTTT.

The chain's CDR3 is CATSDFDRNYGYTF. The CDR3, as DNA: TGTGCCACCAGTGATTTTGACAGGAACTATGGCTACACCTTC. This chain joins TRBV24-1 and TRBJ1-2, with TRBD1 as a possible D gene (6 bases). V lost 1 base and J lost 2, with 7 bases in between. Germline CDR1 reads KGHDR; CDR2 reads SFDVKD. CDR3 length equals 14 residues.

The CDR3 DNA reads as TGTGCCAGCAGCAGGGAGGCCACCTCTGGAAACACCATATATTTT. Translated, it gives CASSREATSGNTIYF. The chain combines TRBV7-2 with TRBJ1-3; D call uncertain. Germline V gene data show CDR1 as SGHTA and CDR2 as FQGNSA. There are 15 residues in the CDR3. With 5 bases removed from V and 0 bases from J, the gap between germline ends came to 11 bases.

The chain combines TRBV11-2 with TRBJ1-1, with 10 bases lining up with TRBD1. The CDR3 length is 16 residues. CDR1 is SGHAT, CDR2 FQNNGV, per germline. V gave up 5 bases and J gave up 5 bases; unmatched junction bases: 11. CDR3 nucleotides: TGTGCCAGCAGCGCATTCCTCGGACAGGGGGATACTGAAGCTTTCTTT. Its translation: CASSAFLGQGDTEAFF.

The chain combines TRBV19 with TRBJ2-2, with 7 positions matching TRBD1. V trimming: 5 bases; J trimming: 6 bases; junction bases outside the gene matches: 6. Germline lookup yields CDR1 LNHDA and CDR2 SQIVND (reference sequence). The CDR3 totals 14 residues. The CDR3 sequence: CASSSRGTAGELFF. The DNA for the CDR3 is TGTGCCAGTAGTTCCCGAGGGACAGCCGGGGAGCTGTTTTTT.